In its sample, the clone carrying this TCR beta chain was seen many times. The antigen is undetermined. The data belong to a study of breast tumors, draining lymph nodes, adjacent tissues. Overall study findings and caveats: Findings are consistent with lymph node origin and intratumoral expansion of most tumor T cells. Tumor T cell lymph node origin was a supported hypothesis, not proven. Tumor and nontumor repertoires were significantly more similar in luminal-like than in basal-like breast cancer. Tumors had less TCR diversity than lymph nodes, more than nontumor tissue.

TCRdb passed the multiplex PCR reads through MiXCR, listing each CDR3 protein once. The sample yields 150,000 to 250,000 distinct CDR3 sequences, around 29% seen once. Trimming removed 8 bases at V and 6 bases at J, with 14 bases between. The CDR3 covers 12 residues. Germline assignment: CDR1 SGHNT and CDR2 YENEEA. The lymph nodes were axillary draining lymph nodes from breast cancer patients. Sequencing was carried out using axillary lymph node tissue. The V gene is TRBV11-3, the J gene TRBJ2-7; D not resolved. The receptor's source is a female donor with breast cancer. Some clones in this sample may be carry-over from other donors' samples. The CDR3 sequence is CASPPGACEQYF. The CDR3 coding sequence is TGTGCCAGCCCCCCAGGTGCTTGCGAGCAGTACTTC.